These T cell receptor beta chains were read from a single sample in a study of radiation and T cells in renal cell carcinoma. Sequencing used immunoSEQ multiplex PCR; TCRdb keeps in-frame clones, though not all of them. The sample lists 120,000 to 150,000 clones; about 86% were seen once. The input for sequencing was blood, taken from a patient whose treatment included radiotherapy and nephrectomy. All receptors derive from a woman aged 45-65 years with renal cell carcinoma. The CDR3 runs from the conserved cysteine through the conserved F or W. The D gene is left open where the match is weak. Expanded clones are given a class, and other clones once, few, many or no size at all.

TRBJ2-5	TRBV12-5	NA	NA	TGTGCTAGTGGTTCGGTGGAGACCCAGTACTTC	CASGSVETQYF
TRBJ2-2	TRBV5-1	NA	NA	TGCGCCAGCAGCACGGACCAGCCGGCGAACACCGGGGAGCTGTTTTTT	CASSTDQPANTGELFF
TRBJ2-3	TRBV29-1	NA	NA	TGCAGCGGGTCGGGGGAACAAACAGATACGCAGTATTTT	CSGSGEQTDTQYF
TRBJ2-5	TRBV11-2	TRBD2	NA	TGTGCCAGCAGCTTAGGGCTAGCGGGAGTACGAAAAGAGACCCAGTACTTC	CASSLGLAGVRKETQYF
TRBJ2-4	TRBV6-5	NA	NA	TGTGCCAGCAGTTACGGGGAAGCGACGGCCAAAAACATTCAGTACTTC	CASSYGEATAKNIQYF
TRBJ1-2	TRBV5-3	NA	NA	TGTGCCAGAAGCTCTGGGGGGGACTTTAACTATGGCTACACCTTC	CARSSGGDFNYGYTF
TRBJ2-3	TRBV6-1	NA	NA	TGTGCCAGCAAACTCACTAGGGGTACAGATACGCAGTATTTT	CASKLTRGTDTQYF
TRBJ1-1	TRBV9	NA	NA	TGTGCCAGCAGCGTAGTAGGGGATGATGAAGCTTTCTTT	CASSVVGDDEAFF
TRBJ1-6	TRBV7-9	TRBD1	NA	TGTGCCAGCAGCTTAGCGGCGACAGGGCATAATTCACCCCTCCACTTT	CASSLAATGHNSPLHF
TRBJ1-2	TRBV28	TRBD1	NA	TGTGCCAGCAGTTCAGGGGGCGTCTACTATGGCTACACCTTC	CASSSGGVYYGYTF
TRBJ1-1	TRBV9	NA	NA	TGTGCCAGCAGCGGAGGGGGACGGGGGGACACTGAAGCTTTCTTT	CASSGGGRGDTEAFF
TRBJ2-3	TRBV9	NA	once	TGTGCCAGCAGCGTAGCCCCGGGACCTGGAACAGATACGCAGTATTTT	CASSVAPGPGTDTQYF
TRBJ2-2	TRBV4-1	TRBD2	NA	TGCGCCAGCAAGGCGGTAGCGGGAGTAGCCGGGGAGCTGTTTTTT	CASKAVAGVAGELFF
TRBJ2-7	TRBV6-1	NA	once	TGTGCCAGCAAGGCCGGACAGTCCAACGAGCAGTACTTC	CASKAGQSNEQYF
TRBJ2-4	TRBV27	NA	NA	TGTGCCCCTAGGGTCGGGAGAAACATTCAGTACTTC	CAPRVGRNIQYF
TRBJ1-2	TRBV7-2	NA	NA	TGTGCCAGCACCCCACGGGGCATCGGGTCGGGCTACACCTTC	CASTPRGIGSGYTF
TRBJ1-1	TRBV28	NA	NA	TGTGCCAGCACCCAGGACAGAATGCGGGAAAAAGCTTTCTTT	CASTQDRMREKAFF
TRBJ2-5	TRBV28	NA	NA	TGTGCCAGCAGTTTCCCCAAGAGGGGAGCCGGAGAGACCCAGTACTTC	CASSFPKRGAGETQYF
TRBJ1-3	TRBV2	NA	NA	TGTGCCAGCAGTAGAAGTTCGGGACAACTACTCGGAAACACCATATATTTT	CASSRSSGQLLGNTIYF
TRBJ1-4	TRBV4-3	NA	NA	TGCGCCAGCAGCCAAGATTTACCCCGAACTAATGAAAAACTGTTTTTT	CASSQDLPRTNEKLFF
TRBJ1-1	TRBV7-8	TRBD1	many	TGTGCCAGCAGCACAACCGGGACAGGGGACACTGAAGCTTTCTTT	CASSTTGTGDTEAFF
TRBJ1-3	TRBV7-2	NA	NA	TGTGCCAGCAGCAGGACAGCCTCTGGAAACACCATATATTTT	CASSRTASGNTIYF
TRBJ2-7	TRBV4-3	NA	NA	TGCGCCAGCAGCCAAGAGTTCATGGATCCCCCACTCTACGAGCAGTACTTC	CASSQEFMDPPLYEQYF
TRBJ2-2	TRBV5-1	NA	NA	TGCGCCAGCAGCTGGATACAGGAGAACACCGGGGAGCTGTTTTTT	CASSWIQENTGELFF
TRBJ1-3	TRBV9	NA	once	TGTGCCAGCAGCTCGTCAGGGGACCCTGGAAACACCATATATTTT	CASSSSGDPGNTIYF
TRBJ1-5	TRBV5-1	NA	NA	TGCGCCAGCAGGCCTACAGGGTCGGAGCCCCAGCATTTT	CASRPTGSEPQHF
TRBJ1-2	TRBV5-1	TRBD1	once	TGCGCCAGCAGCTTTACAGGGGAAGACTATGGCTACACCTTC	CASSFTGEDYGYTF
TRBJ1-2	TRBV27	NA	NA	TGTGCCAGCAGTCCCAACCCTTTCCTAGGGGACTACACCTTC	CASSPNPFLGDYTF
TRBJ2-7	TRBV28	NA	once	TGTGCCAGCAGTTTACCAGCGGGCCTTGGTCACGAGCAGTACTTC	CASSLPAGLGHEQYF
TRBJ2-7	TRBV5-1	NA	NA	TGCGCCAGCAGCTTAGAGACAGTATCCTACGAGCAGTACTTC	CASSLETVSYEQYF
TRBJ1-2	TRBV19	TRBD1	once	TGTGCCACTCAACGACAGGGGGCGGTTGGCTACACCTTC	CATQRQGAVGYTF
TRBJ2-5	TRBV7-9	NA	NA	TGTGCCAGCAGCTTAGGAGGGACACTACATCAAGAGACCCAGTACTTC	CASSLGGTLHQETQYF
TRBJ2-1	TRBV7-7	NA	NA	TGTGCCACCTCAGTAGGCAGGGGCTCCTACAATGAGCAGTTCTTC	CATSVGRGSYNEQFF
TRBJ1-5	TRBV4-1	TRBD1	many	TGCGCCAGCAGCCAGGATCCCCGGGACAGGGACCGGCCCCAGCATTTT	CASSQDPRDRDRPQHF
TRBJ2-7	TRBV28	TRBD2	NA	TGTGCCAGCAGCCGAGGACTAGGGAAGAGCTACGAGCAGTACTTC	CASSRGLGKSYEQYF
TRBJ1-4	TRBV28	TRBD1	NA	TGTGCCAGCAGTTGGGGCAGGGGGCCTGAAAAACTGTTTTTT	CASSWGRGPEKLFF
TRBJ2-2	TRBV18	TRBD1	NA	TGTGCCAGCTCACCCCGGACAGGGGATACCGGGGAGCTGTTTTTT	CASSPRTGDTGELFF
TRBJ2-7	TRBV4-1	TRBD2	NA	TGCGCCAGCAGCCCCCGTTCTACTAGCGGGAGCTCCTACGAGCAGTACTTC	CASSPRSTSGSSYEQYF
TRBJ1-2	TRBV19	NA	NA	TGTGCCAGTAGTATCGGGAATAACTATGGCTACACCTTC	CASSIGNNYGYTF
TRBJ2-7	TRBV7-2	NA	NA	TGTGCCAGCGCCGGGGCAGGTAGCTCCTACGAGCAGTACTTC	CASAGAGSSYEQYF
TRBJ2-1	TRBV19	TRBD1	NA	TGTGCCAGTAGCCCCGGGACAGGGTTCGGTGAGCAGTTCTTC	CASSPGTGFGEQFF
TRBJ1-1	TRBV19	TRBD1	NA	TGTGCCAGTAGCCCGGACAGGACGAACACTGAAGCTTTCTTT	CASSPDRTNTEAFF
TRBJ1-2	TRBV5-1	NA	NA	TGCGCCAGCAGCTTGGGCGGGGTCGAGAACCACTTC	CASSLGGVENHF
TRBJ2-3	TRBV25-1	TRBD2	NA	TGTGCCAGCAGCGGAGCGGGGGGGTTGGCAGATACGCAGTATTTT	CASSGAGGLADTQYF
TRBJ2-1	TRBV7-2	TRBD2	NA	TGTGCCAGCAGCTTAAAATCGGCTTCGGCTAGCGGGCGGAATGAGCAGTTCTTC	CASSLKSASASGRNEQFF
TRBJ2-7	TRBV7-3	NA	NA	TGTGCCAGCAGCTTAATGGGACTTACCTCCTACGAGCAGTACTTC	CASSLMGLTSYEQYF